A single sample is the source of the 12 T cell receptor beta chains below, sequenced in a study of T cell responses to AZD1222 COVID-19 vaccine (dated by TCRdb to about 2021). Receptors were amplified or captured by the immunoSEQ multiplex PCR assay. TCRdb re-hosts the immuneACCESS table, in-frame sequences only. Its copies lack some clones; in the studies checked, an unresolved V gene accounts for under half of them, and the cause for the rest is not known. This sample has fewer than 200,000 clones in its table, and 85% to 90% of those were observed once. The ten largest clonotypes hold about 4.3% of the sample. The time point label, read with the paper, signifies: about 28 days (+/-7) after the second vaccine dose. Sample: peripheral blood, taken 28 days after the second AZD1222 dose. These TCRs come from an adult who received the AZD1222 COVID-19 vaccine.

The chain employs TRBV10-3 and TRBJ1-6; tentatively, D is TRBD1 (5 bases). Looked up from germline, CDR1 is ENHRY and CDR2 is SYGVKD. CDR3 length equals 13 residues. The V and J ends lost 7 bases and 6 bases respectively, with 10 bases between them. The CDR3: CAINPDSNSPLHF. The CDR3 nucleotides are TGTGCCATCAACCCCGACAGTAATTCACCCCTCCACTTT.

The chain employs TRBV9 and TRBJ2-1, with D tentatively TRBD1 or TRBD2 (5 bases each). Trimming took 0 bases from V and 6 from J, leaving 7 bases between them. Per germline, CDR1 SGDLS and CDR2 YYNGEE. The CDR3 is 13 residues long. CDR3 in DNA: TGTGCCAGCAGCGTAGGAGGGGTCAATGAGCAGTTCTTC. This sequence encodes CASSVGGVNEQFF. The variable domain in full, completed from reference TRBV9 and TRBJ2-1, reads DSGVTQTPKHLITATGQRVTLRCSPRSGDLSVYWYQQSLDQGLQFLIQYYNGEERAKGNILERFSAQQFPDLHSELNLSSLELGDSALYFCASSVGGVNEQFFGPGTRLTVL.

This sequence joins TRBV2 and TRBJ1-4; no clear D. V gave up 4 bases and J gave up 8 bases, with 14 bases separating them. Germline CDR1 is SNHLY and CDR2 is FYNNEI. The length of the CDR3 is 14 residues. This CDR3 is CASSGLSQGEKLFF. CDR3 nucleotides: TGTGCCAGCAGTGGGCTATCCCAAGGCGAAAAACTGTTTTTT. Together with reference TRBV2 and TRBJ1-4, the CDR3 gives the full variable domain: EPEVTQTPSHQVTQMGQEVILRCVPISNHLYFYWYRQILGQKVEFLVSFYNNEISEKSEIFDDQFSVERPDGSNFTLKIRSTKLEDSAMYFCASSGLSQGEKLFFGSGTQLSVL.

The V call is TRBV12-3 or TRBV12-4, the J call TRBJ1-1; D call uncertain. Trimming took off 3 bases at V and 4 bases at J, with 3 bases between the two ends. The CDR3 is 11 amino acids. The CDR3 DNA follows: TGTGCCAGCAGTTTCTCCACTGAAGCTTTCTTT. Its protein is CASSFSTEAFF.

This rearrangement joins TRBV19 to TRBJ1-2, with TRBD1 as a possible D gene (5 bases). The V gene lost 4 bases and the J gene lost 2 bases, with 14 bases spanning the gap. CDR1 and CDR2 (germline): LNHDA, SQIVND (reference sequence). The CDR3 length is 15 residues. The CDR3 is CASSNSGTLNYGYTF. CDR3 DNA: TGTGCCAGTAGTAACTCCGGGACCCTAAACTATGGCTACACCTTC.

The genes are TRBV11-2 and TRBJ2-1, with 10 bases identical to TRBD2. J gave up 2 bases and V 1 base, and 5 bases lay outside the gene matches. The germline V gene encodes CDR1 SGHAT and CDR2 FQNNGV. This CDR3 contains 17 residues. CDR3 DNA: TGTGCCAGCAGCTTAGGGAGCGGGGGGGCCGCCTACAATGAGCAGTTCTTC. Its translation is CASSLGSGGAAYNEQFF.

The CDR3 DNA reads as TGTGCCAGCAGCCCCAACCCAGGTTCTGGGGCCAACGTCCTGACTTTC. Encoded protein: CASSPNPGSGANVLTF. The J gene is TRBJ2-6, the V gene TRBV9; D call uncertain. Trimming took 4 bases from V and 1 from J, leaving 12 bases between them. There are 16 residues in the CDR3. The germline gives CDR1 SGDLS, CDR2 YYNGEE.

V is TRBV6-5 and J is TRBJ1-2; a possible D gene is TRBD1 (5 bases). Germline loops: CDR1 MNHEY, CDR2 SVGAGI. V was pared by 6 bases and J by 7 bases, with 15 bases between. The CDR3 contains 13 residues. The CDR3 DNA sequence: TGTGCCAGCAGCCCAGAAGTAAGGGGTGGCTACACCTTC. This encodes CASSPEVRGGYTF.

The chain couples TRBV2 to TRBJ1-4; no firm D call. Germline V CDR1 and CDR2: SNHLY, FYNNEI. This CDR3 has 10 amino acids. Trimming took off 6 bases at V and 14 bases at J, with 10 bases between the two ends. For the CDR3, the DNA is TGTGCCAGCAGGGGCCTGGGGCTGTTTTTT. Translation: CASRGLGLFF.

The DNA of the CDR3 is TGTGCCAGTAGTATGCGCGGGGGCGCGTACGAGCAGTACTTC. Translating gives CASSMRGGAYEQYF. The J gene is TRBJ2-7, the V gene TRBV19; a weak D match, TRBD2 (7 bases). Germline CDR1 and CDR2: LNHDA and SQIVND (reference sequence). V lost 3 bases and J 4 bases, leaving 13 bases between the germline ends. The CDR3 length is 14 residues.

This clone appeared once. The chain recombines TRBV10-3 with TRBJ2-7; no firm D call. The germline gives CDR1 ENHRY, CDR2 SYGVKD. V shed 2 bases and J shed 2 bases, with 4 bases lying between them. The CDR3 runs to 12 residues. The CDR3 reads CAISEVAYEQYF. The CDR3 DNA sequence: TGTGCCATCAGTGAGGTCGCCTACGAGCAGTACTTC.

The chain combines TRBV7-2 with TRBJ2-5; TRBD1 agrees at 7 bases. Unmatched junction bases numbered 0, after V lost 4 bases and J lost 1 base. CDR3 size: 13 residues. The germline gives CDR1 SGHTA, CDR2 FQGNSA. CDR3 DNA: TGTGCCAGCAGCTGGGACAGCCAAGAGACCCAGTACTTC. It encodes CASSWDSQETQYF.